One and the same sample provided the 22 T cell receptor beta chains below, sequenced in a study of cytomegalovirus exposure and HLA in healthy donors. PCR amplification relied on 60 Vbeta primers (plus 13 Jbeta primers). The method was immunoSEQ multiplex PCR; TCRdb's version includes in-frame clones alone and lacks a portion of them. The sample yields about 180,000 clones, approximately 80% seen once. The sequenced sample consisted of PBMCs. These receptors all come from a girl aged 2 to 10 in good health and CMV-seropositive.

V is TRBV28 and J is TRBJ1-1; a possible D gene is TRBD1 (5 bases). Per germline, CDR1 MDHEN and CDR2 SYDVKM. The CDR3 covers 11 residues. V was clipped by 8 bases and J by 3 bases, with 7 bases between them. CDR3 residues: CASSGYTEAFF. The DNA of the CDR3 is TGTGCCAGCTCAGGGTACACTGAAGCTTTCTTT.

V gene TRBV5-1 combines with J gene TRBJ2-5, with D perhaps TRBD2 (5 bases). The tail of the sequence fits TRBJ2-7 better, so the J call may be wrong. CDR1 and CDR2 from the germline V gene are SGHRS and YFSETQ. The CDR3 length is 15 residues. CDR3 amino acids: CASSLGTPLRYEQYF. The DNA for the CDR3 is TGCGCCAGCAGCTTGGGGACTCCCTTACGGTACGAGCAGTACTTC.

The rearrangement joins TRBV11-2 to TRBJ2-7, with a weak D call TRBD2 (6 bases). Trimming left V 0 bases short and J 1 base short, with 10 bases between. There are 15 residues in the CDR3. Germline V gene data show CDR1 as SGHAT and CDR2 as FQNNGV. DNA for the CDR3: TGTGCCAGCAGCTTAGAGCTAGCGAGTTCCTACGAGCAGTACTTC. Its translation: CASSLELASSYEQYF.

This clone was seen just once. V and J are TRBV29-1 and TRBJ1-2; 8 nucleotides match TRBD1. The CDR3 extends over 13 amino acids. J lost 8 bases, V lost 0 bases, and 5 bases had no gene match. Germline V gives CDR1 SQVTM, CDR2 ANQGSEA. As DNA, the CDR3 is TGCAGCGTTGAAGAAGATACAGGGGGGGGCTACACCTTC. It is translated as CSVEEDTGGGYTF.

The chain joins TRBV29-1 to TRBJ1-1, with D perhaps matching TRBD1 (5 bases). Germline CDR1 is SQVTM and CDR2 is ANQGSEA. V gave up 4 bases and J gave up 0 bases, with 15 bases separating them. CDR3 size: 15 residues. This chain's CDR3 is CSVVPAPGMNTEAFF. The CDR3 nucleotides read TGCAGCGTTGTACCCGCGCCAGGGATGAACACTGAAGCTTTCTTT.

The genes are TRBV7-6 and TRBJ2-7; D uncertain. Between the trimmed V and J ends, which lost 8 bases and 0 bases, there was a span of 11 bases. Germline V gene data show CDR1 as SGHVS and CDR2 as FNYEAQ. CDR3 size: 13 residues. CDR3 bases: TGTGCCAGCGGCCACTACCACTCCTACGAGCAGTACTTC. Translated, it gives CASGHYHSYEQYF.

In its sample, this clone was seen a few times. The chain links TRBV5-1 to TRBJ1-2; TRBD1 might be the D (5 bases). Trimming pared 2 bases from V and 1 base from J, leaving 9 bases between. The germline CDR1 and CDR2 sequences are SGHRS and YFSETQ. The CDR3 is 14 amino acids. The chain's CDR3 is CASSLLGDNYGYTF. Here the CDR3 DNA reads TGCGCCAGCAGCTTATTAGGGGATAACTATGGCTACACCTTC.

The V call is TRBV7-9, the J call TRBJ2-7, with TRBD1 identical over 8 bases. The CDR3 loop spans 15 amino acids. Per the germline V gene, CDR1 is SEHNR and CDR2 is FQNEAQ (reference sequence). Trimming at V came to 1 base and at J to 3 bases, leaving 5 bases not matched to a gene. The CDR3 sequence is CASSLGQGAGYEQYF. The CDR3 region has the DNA TGTGCCAGCAGCTTAGGGCAGGGGGCGGGCTACGAGCAGTACTTC.

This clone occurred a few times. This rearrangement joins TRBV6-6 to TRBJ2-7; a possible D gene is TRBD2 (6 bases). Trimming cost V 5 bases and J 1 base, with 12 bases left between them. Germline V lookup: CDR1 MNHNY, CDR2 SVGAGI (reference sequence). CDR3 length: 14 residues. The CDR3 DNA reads TGTGCCAGCAGTAACGGGAGAGGATCCTACGAGCAGTACTTC. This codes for CASSNGRGSYEQYF.

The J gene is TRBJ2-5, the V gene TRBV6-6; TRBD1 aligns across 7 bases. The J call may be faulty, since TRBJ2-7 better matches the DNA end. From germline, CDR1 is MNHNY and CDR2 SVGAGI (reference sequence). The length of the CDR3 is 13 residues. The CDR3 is CASTQTGVYEQYF. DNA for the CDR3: TGTGCCAGCACTCAAACAGGGGTCTACGAGCAGTACTTC.

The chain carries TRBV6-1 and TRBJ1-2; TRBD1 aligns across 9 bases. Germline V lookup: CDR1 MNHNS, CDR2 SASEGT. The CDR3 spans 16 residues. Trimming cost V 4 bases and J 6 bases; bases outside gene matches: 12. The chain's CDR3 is CASSVQLGQGGDGYTF. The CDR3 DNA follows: TGTGCCAGCAGTGTCCAATTGGGACAGGGAGGCGATGGCTACACCTTC.

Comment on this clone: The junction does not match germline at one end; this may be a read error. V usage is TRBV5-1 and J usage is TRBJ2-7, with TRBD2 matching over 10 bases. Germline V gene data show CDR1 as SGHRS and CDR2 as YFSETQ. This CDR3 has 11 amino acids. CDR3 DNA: TGCGCCAGCAGCCTGGAAGGGACTAGCGTCTTC. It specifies CASSLEGTSVF.

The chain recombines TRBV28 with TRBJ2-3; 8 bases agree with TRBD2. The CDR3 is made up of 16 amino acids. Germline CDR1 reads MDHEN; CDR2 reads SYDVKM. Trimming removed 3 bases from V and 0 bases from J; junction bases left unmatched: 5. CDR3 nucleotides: TGTGCCAGCAGTTTGAAAACGGGGGGGAGCACAGATACGCAGTATTTT. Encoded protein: CASSLKTGGSTDTQYF.

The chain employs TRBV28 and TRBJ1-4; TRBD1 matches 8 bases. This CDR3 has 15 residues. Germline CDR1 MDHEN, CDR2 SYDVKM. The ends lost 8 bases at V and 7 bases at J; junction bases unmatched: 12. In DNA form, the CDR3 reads TGTGCCAGCGGTCGCGCAGGGGGCGGAGGTGAAAAACTGTTTTTT. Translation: CASGRAGGGGEKLFF.

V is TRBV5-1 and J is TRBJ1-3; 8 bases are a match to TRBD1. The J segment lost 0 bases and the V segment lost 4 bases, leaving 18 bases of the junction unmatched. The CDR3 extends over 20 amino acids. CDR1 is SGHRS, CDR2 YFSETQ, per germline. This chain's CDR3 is CASSHVRDRPRPSSGNTIYF. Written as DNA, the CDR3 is TGCGCCAGCAGCCATGTCCGGGACAGGCCCCGCCCGAGCTCTGGAAACACCATATATTTT.

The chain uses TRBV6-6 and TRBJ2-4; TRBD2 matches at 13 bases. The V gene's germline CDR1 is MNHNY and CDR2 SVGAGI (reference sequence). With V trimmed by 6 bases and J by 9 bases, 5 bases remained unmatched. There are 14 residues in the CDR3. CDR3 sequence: CASSKLAGGLIQYF. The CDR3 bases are TGTGCCAGCAGCAAACTAGCGGGAGGGCTCATTCAGTACTTC.

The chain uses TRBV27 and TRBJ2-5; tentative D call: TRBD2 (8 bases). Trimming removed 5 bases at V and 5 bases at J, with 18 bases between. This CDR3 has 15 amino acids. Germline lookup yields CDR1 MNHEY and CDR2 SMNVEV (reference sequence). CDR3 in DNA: TGTGCCAGCAGTACAGGGACAGAGCGGGGGGAGACCCAGTACTTC. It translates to CASSTGTERGETQYF.

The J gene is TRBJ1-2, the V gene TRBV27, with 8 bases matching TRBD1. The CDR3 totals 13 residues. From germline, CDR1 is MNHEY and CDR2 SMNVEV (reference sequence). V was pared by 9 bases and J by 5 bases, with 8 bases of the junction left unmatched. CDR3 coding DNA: TGTGCCAGTTATGGACAGGGTGAATATGGCTACACCTTC. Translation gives CASYGQGEYGYTF.

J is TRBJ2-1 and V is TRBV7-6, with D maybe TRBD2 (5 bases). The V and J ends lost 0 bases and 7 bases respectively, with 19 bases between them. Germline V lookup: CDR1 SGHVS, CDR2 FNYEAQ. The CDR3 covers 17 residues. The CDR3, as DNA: TGTGCCAGCAGCTTAGCTAGGAGGACCCAACTTTGGAATGAGCAGTTCTTC. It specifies CASSLARRTQLWNEQFF.

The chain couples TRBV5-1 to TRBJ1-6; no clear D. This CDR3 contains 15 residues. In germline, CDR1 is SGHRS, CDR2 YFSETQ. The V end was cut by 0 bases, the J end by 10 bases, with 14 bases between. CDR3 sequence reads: CASSLETRLSSPLHF. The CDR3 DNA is TGCGCCAGCAGCTTGGAGACACGGCTTTCGTCACCCCTCCACTTT.

The CDR3 here is CASRTSGGATGELFF. CDR3 bases: TGCGCCAGCAGAACTAGCGGGGGGGCGACCGGGGAGCTGTTTTTT. The chain employs TRBV10-2 and TRBJ2-2, with 13 positions matching TRBD2. Per germline, CDR1 WSHSY and CDR2 SAAADI. This CDR3 comprises 15 residues. Trimming took 6 bases from V and 5 from J; bases not matched to a gene: 3.

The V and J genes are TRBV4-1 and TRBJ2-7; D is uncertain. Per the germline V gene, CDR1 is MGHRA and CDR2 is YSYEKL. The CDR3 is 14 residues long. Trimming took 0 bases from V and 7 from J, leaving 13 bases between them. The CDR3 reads CASSQDRVGNEQYF. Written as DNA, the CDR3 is TGCGCCAGCAGCCAAGATAGAGTGGGCAATGAGCAGTACTTC.